A single sample is the source of the 25 T cell receptor beta chains below, sequenced in a study of T cell repertoires in cytomegalovirus infection. TCRdb re-called the reads through MiXCR, storing one row per CDR3 protein. Of 750,000 to 900,000 distinct CDR3 sequences detected, almost 30% appear once; the ten largest clones hold over 10%. Their cognate antigens are unknown. The sequencing used cultured CD8+ T cells from PBMCs, collected from culture after CMV antigen stimulation. The receptors shown here come from a human donor in good health (CMV status not recorded). Some clones in this sample may be carry-over from other donors' samples.

This clonotype was observed at least ten times. The CDR3: CASSLSSEAFF. The CDR3 DNA sequence: TGTGCCAGCAGTTTAAGCTCTGAAGCTTTCTTT. The rearrangement uses TRBV12-3 or TRBV12-4 and TRBJ1-1; unclear D gene. V was clipped by 2 bases and J by 6 bases, with 4 bases between them. This CDR3 spans 11 amino acids.

The table lists this clonotype with many counts. The V call is TRBV7-6, the J call TRBJ2-1; 9 nucleotides agree with TRBD2. Germline CDR1 SGHVS, CDR2 FNYEAQ. V trimming: 0 bases; J trimming: 6 bases; junction bases outside the gene matches: 3. The CDR3 covers 15 residues. DNA of the CDR3: TGTGCCAGCAGCTTAGCGAGCGGGGGGACCAATGAGCAGTTCTTC. This gives the protein CASSLASGGTNEQFF.

This sequence joins TRBV15 and TRBJ1-5; 7 nucleotides match TRBD1. This CDR3 is built from 18 residues. Germline V gene data show CDR1 as LNHNV and CDR2 as YYDKDF (reference sequence). Trimming took 0 bases from V and 2 from J; bases not matched to a gene: 10. The CDR3 reads CATSRDKGAGVGNQPQHF. Written as DNA, the CDR3 is TGTGCCACCAGCAGAGATAAGGGGGCAGGGGTCGGCAATCAGCCCCAGCATTTT.

J is TRBJ2-7 and V is TRBV27, with D perhaps TRBD1 or TRBD2 (5 bases each). The germline CDR1 and CDR2 sequences are MNHEY and SMNVEV (reference sequence). Trimming took off 2 bases at V and 0 bases at J, with 11 bases between the two ends. This CDR3 has 15 residues. The CDR3 protein is CASSLLGDGSYEQYF. CDR3 DNA: TGTGCCAGCAGTTTACTCGGGGACGGCTCCTACGAGCAGTACTTC.

This clonotype was seen ten or more times. The J gene is TRBJ2-5, the V gene TRBV19; 8 bases fit TRBD1. The V gene end was trimmed by 4 bases and the J gene end by 5 bases; junction bases not matched to a gene: 15. Germline values: CDR1 LNHDA, CDR2 SQIVND (reference sequence). The CDR3 has 17 residues. The CDR3 here is CASSTRIGQGGQETQYF. The CDR3 coding sequence is TGTGCCAGTAGTACCAGGATCGGACAGGGTGGTCAGGAGACCCAGTACTTC. The full variable domain, its missing parts supplied by reference TRBV19 and TRBJ2-5, is DGGITQSPKYLFRKEGQNVTLSCEQNLNHDAMYWYRQDPGQGLRLIYYSQIVNDFQKGDIAEGYSVSREKKESFPLTVTSAQKNPTAFYLCASSTRIGQGGQETQYFGPGTRLLVL.

This clonotype has a handful of counts. As DNA, the CDR3 is TGTGCCAGCAGTTTATTGACAACAGCCGGGGAGCTGTTTTTT. Protein: CASSLLTTAGELFF. The chain carries TRBV28 and TRBJ2-2; D ambiguous. This CDR3 comprises 14 residues. The germline CDR1 and CDR2 sequences are MDHEN and SYDVKM. Trimming removed 1 base from V and 6 bases from J, with 9 bases in between.

The chain carries TRBV4-2 and TRBJ2-2; the match to TRBD1 covers 7 bases. J gave up 8 bases and V 4 bases, and 10 bases lay outside the gene matches. This CDR3 region has 15 residues. Germline V CDR1 and CDR2: LGHNA, YNFKEQ. This chain's CDR3 is CASSRPTGVDGELFF. The DNA of the CDR3 is TGTGCCAGCAGCCGACCCACAGGGGTTGATGGGGAGCTGTTTTTT.

CDR3 sequence: CASSHEIARSGANVLTF. The CDR3 DNA sequence: TGTGCCAGCAGCCACGAAATCGCCCGGTCTGGGGCCAACGTCCTGACTTTC. The rearrangement uses TRBV3-1 and TRBJ2-6; D unclear. CDR1 and CDR2 (germline): LGHDT, YNNKEL (reference sequence). The length of the CDR3 is 17 residues. With 3 bases removed from V and 1 base from J, the gap between germline ends came to 13 bases. Together with reference TRBV3-1 and TRBJ2-6, the CDR3 gives the full variable domain: DTAVSQTPKYLVTQMGNDKSIKCEQNLGHDTMYWYKQDSKKFLKIMFSYNNKELIINETVPNRFSPKSPDKAHLNLHINSLELGDSAVYFCASSHEIARSGANVLTFGAGSRLTVL.

The V call is TRBV12-3 or TRBV12-4, the J call TRBJ2-3, with 9 bases aligning to TRBD2. With 6 bases clipped from V and 3 bases from J, the junction kept 7 bases outside the gene matches. The CDR3 contains 15 residues. Written as DNA, the CDR3 is TGTGCCAGCAGCCCTGCGGGGGGGCGGACAGATACGCAGTATTTT. Translation: CASSPAGGRTDTQYF.

This clonotype was detected many times. V and J are TRBV7-8 and TRBJ2-1; 9 bases agree with TRBD2. The CDR3 sequence is 15 residues long. Per germline, CDR1 SGHVS and CDR2 FQNEAQ. Germline trimming cut 1 base from V and 7 bases from J; bases unmatched to any gene: 5. The CDR3 nucleotides are TGTGCCAGCAGCTTAGGACTAGCGGTCCGTAATGAGCAGTTCTTC. This codes for CASSLGLAVRNEQFF.

Only a few counts were recorded for this clonotype. The chain is built from TRBV19 and TRBJ2-4; 8 positions agree with TRBD2. CDR1 is LNHDA and CDR2 is SQIVND in the germline V gene (reference sequence). The CDR3 is 15 residues long. V gave up 1 base and J gave up 5 bases; unmatched junction bases: 4. CDR3 sequence (DNA): TGTGCCAGTAGTATAGTCCGGGGGGGCCAAAACATTCAGTACTTC. This translates into CASSIVRGGQNIQYF.

This clonotype was counted a few times. This chain joins TRBV27 and TRBJ2-1; the D gene is possibly TRBD1 (5 bases). The CDR3 is 16 residues long. CDR1 and CDR2 (germline): MNHEY, SMNVEV (reference sequence). V lost 5 bases and J 1 base, leaving 15 bases between the germline ends. This chain's CDR3 is CASSQTPTGSYNEQFF. CDR3 DNA sequence: TGTGCCAGCAGTCAGACCCCTACAGGATCCTACAATGAGCAGTTCTTC.

This clonotype was found a few times. This chain connects TRBV6-1 to TRBJ2-1; TRBD2 matches 9 bases. The ends lost 3 bases at V and 4 bases at J; junction bases unmatched: 7. The CDR3 spans 16 residues. Germline V gene sequence: CDR1 MNHNS, CDR2 SASEGT. The CDR3 nucleotides are TGTGCCAGCAGTGACCTCGCGGGGGGGGTGTACAATGAGCAGTTCTTC. Translated, it gives CASSDLAGGVYNEQFF.

This clonotype has only a few counts. The V call is TRBV6-1, the J call TRBJ1-1; possibly TRBD1 for D (6 bases). V was cut by 7 bases and J by 6 bases, with 15 bases left in between. The length of the CDR3 is 13 residues. Germline CDR1 is MNHNS and CDR2 is SASEGT. CDR3: CASNHYREPEAFF. Here the CDR3 DNA reads TGTGCCAGCAACCACTACAGGGAACCTGAAGCTTTCTTT.

This clonotype was detected only a few times. CDR3 amino acids: CSASRDSSNTGELFF. In DNA, the CDR3 is TGCAGTGCTAGTCGGGACAGCTCGAACACCGGGGAGCTGTTTTTT. This chain connects TRBV20-1 to TRBJ2-2; 7 bases map to TRBD1. Looked up from germline, CDR1 is DFQATT and CDR2 is SNEGSKA (reference sequence). This CDR3 has 15 amino acids. With V trimmed by 3 bases and J by 0 bases, 4 bases remained unmatched.

The chain combines TRBV25-1 with TRBJ2-1; D is unresolved. CDR1 MGHDK and CDR2 SYGVNS come from the germline V gene. V was shortened by 6 bases and J by 4 bases, with 13 bases between the two germline ends. This CDR3 is 14 amino acids long. This CDR3 is CASSPKGSYNEQFF. The DNA of the CDR3 is TGTGCCAGCAGCCCAAAGGGTTCTTACAATGAGCAGTTCTTC.

This clonotype was seen just once. The V and J genes are TRBV24-1 and TRBJ1-5; no reliable D call. The CDR3 contains 10 residues. The V end lost 3 bases, the J end lost 10 bases, and 3 bases lay between the germline ends. In germline, CDR1 is KGHDR, CDR2 SFDVKD. The CDR3 loop is CATSDPPQHF. The CDR3 DNA follows: TGTGCCACCAGTGATCCCCCCCAGCATTTT.

V and J are TRBV5-6 and TRBJ2-7; 9 bases line up with TRBD1. CDR1 and CDR2 (germline): SGHDT, YYEEEE. This CDR3 region has 14 residues. The CDR3: CASSGDRAAYEQYV. The CDR3 nucleotides are TGTGCCAGCAGCGGGGACAGGGCGGCCTACGAACAGTACGTC.

This sequence joins TRBV14 and TRBJ2-5, with no clear D. Germline V gene lookup returns CDR1 SGHDN and CDR2 FVKESK. Between the trimmed V and J ends, which lost 4 bases and 5 bases, there was a span of 17 bases. CDR3 length: 15 residues. The CDR3 is CASSRLTTLSETQYF. The CDR3 nucleotides are TGTGCCAGCAGCCGGCTGACCACCCTTTCGGAGACCCAGTACTTC. The full variable domain, in which reference TRBV14 and TRBJ2-5 provide the parts outside the CDR3, is EAGVTQFPSHSVIEKGQTVTLRCDPISGHDNLYWYRRVMGKEIKFLLHFVKESKQDESGMPNNRFLAERTGGTYSTLKVQPAELEDSGVYFCASSRLTTLSETQYFGPGTRLLVL.

This clonotype has a handful of counts. This rearrangement joins TRBV20-1 to TRBJ2-7, with D maybe TRBD2 (5 bases). Germline V gives CDR1 DFQATT, CDR2 SNEGSKA (reference sequence). This CDR3 spans 16 amino acids. The ends were cut back, 1 base at V and 2 bases at J, with 18 bases in the middle. CDR3 residues: CSARGSGPRGPYEQYF. The CDR3 nucleotides read TGCAGTGCTAGAGGTTCGGGCCCCCGGGGTCCCTACGAGCAGTACTTC.

The CDR3 DNA reads TGTGCCAGCAGCTTAAGTCGGATAGGGAGCGGCACTGAAGCTTTCTTT. It yields the protein CASSLSRIGSGTEAFF. V gene TRBV7-2 combines with J gene TRBJ1-1, with D unclear. V lost 2 bases to trimming and J lost 4 bases, with 17 bases between them. Germline V gene sequence: CDR1 SGHTA, CDR2 FQGNSA. This CDR3 comprises 16 residues. Looking up the rest from reference TRBV7-2 and TRBJ1-1 gives the full variable domain: GAGVSQSPSNKVTEKGKDVELRCDPISGHTALYWYRQSLGQGLEFLIYFQGNSAPDKSGLPSDRFSAERTGGSVSTLTIQRTQQEDSAVYLCASSLSRIGSGTEAFFGQGTRLTVV.

Many counts were recorded for this clonotype. The chain recombines TRBV12-3 or TRBV12-4 with TRBJ2-5; D possibly corresponds to TRBD2 (5 bases). V gave up 2 bases and J gave up 9 bases, with 13 bases separating them. The CDR3 loop spans 13 amino acids. The CDR3 here is CASSLSDSRAQYF. CDR3 sequence (DNA): TGTGCCAGCAGTTTATCGGACTCAAGGGCCCAGTACTTC.

This clonotype came up many times. The CDR3 loop reads CASSSTGLAGRETQYF. The CDR3 DNA sequence: TGTGCCAGCAGCTCTACCGGACTAGCGGGGAGAGAGACCCAGTACTTC. The J gene is TRBJ2-5, the V gene TRBV7-9; 12 bases are a match to TRBD2. V gave up 4 bases and J gave up 4 bases; unmatched junction bases: 7. This CDR3 region has 16 residues. Germline V gives CDR1 SEHNR, CDR2 FQNEAQ (reference sequence).

This rearrangement joins TRBV24-1 to TRBJ2-1, with 11 bases fitting TRBD2. The CDR3 length is 22 residues. The ends lost 7 bases at V and 0 bases at J; junction bases unmatched: 22. Germline V gene lookup returns CDR1 KGHDR and CDR2 SFDVKD. CDR3 nucleotides: TGTGCCACCAGACAGGGACCTAAACCGGGACTAGCGGTCCGATCCTCCTACAATGAGCAGTTCTTC. Its protein is CATRQGPKPGLAVRSSYNEQFF.

The chain couples TRBV7-9 to TRBJ1-2; D is possibly TRBD1 (6 bases). CDR3 size: 13 residues. The germline V and J ends were trimmed by 4 bases and 8 bases, with 14 bases remaining between them. The germline V gene encodes CDR1 SEHNR and CDR2 FQNEAQ (reference sequence). The CDR3, as DNA: TGTGCCAGCAGCTCAGGACAGCGGGTGGGCTACACCTTC. Translation: CASSSGQRVGYTF.